One and the same sample provided the 24 T cell receptor beta chains below, sequenced in a study of vaccination effects on CD4 cells after COVID-19. Here immunoSEQ multiplex PCR was the method, and the copy in TCRdb shows in-frame clones only, minus some. The data contain some 30,000 clones, 55% to 75% of them singletons. No antigen has been identified for these receptors. ViraFEST expansion of antigen-specific CD4+ T cells with viral peptide pools preceded sequencing. At the end of about ten days of culture, CD4+ T cells were isolated. Vaccine recipients had no previous SARS-CoV-2 infection; their nucleocapsid antibodies were negative. The starting material was CD4+ T cells from PBMCs cultured with SARS-CoV-2 spike peptides, obtained before COVID-19 vaccination. Receptors originate from a human donor who received a COVID-19 vaccine.

This chain connects TRBV4-2 to TRBJ1-3; TRBD1 agrees at 8 bases. Trimming cost V 0 bases and J 2 bases; bases outside gene matches: 3. CDR3 length: 16 residues. Per the germline V gene, CDR1 is LGHNA and CDR2 is YNFKEQ. In DNA, the CDR3 is TGTGCCAGCAGCCAAGAGGACAGGGCAGCTGGAAACACCATATATTTT. Translating it yields CASSQEDRAAGNTIYF.

The V call is TRBV18, the J call TRBJ1-4; D unresolved. V was shortened by 5 bases and J by 8 bases, with 9 bases between the two germline ends. This CDR3 region has 12 residues. Germline loops: CDR1 KGHSH, CDR2 LQKENI. CDR3 region: CASSEGYEKLFF. The CDR3 nucleotides are TGTGCCAGCTCAGAGGGTTACGAAAAACTGTTTTTT.

The chain carries TRBV2 and TRBJ1-2; D gene ambiguous. The CDR3 has 12 residues. The ends were cut back, 4 bases at V and 8 bases at J, with 11 bases in the middle. CDR1 is SNHLY, CDR2 FYNNEI, per germline. DNA of the CDR3: TGTGCCAGCAGTGCAGGTACTAGCGGCTACACCTTC. Encoded protein: CASSAGTSGYTF.

The chain combines TRBV11-3 with TRBJ2-1; 10 bases are a match to TRBD2. Trimming at V came to 4 bases and at J to 5 bases, leaving 2 bases not matched to a gene. The CDR3 totals 14 residues. CDR1 and CDR2 (germline): SGHNT, YENEEA. The CDR3 loop is CASSSGTSDNEQFF. CDR3 sequence (DNA): TGTGCCAGCAGCTCCGGGACTAGCGACAATGAGCAGTTCTTC.

This clone has just one count. The rearrangement joins TRBV13 to TRBJ2-1; 9 nucleotides line up with TRBD2. This CDR3 region has 16 residues. Germline V gene lookup returns CDR1 PRHDT and CDR2 FYEKMQ (reference sequence). V shed 2 bases and J 0 bases; nucleotides not matched to a gene: 2. In DNA, the CDR3 is TGTGCCAGCAGCTTAAGGCGGGGGGGCTCCTACAATGAGCAGTTCTTC. Protein product: CASSLRRGGSYNEQFF.

The chain combines TRBV5-1 with TRBJ1-2, with a possible D match to TRBD1 (6 bases). Between the trimmed V and J ends, which lost 2 bases and 8 bases, there was a span of 13 bases. The CDR3 has 13 amino acids. Germline V gene lookup returns CDR1 SGHRS and CDR2 YFSETQ. The CDR3 coding sequence is TGCGCCAGCAGCTTTCCCGGGACATCAGGCTACACCTTC. It encodes CASSFPGTSGYTF. Full variable domain (remainder filled in from reference TRBV5-1 and TRBJ1-2): KAGVTQTPRYLIKTRGQQVTLSCSPISGHRSVSWYQQTPGQGLQFLFEYFSETQRNKGNFPGRFSGRQFSNSRSEMNVSTLELGDSALYLCASSFPGTSGYTFGSGTRLTVV.

In this sample, this clone is medium-sized. J is TRBJ2-7 and V is TRBV18; D gene unclear. The V end was cut by 2 bases, the J end by 0 bases, with 8 bases between. Germline CDR1 is KGHSH and CDR2 is LQKENI. The CDR3 has 14 residues. Written as DNA, the CDR3 is TGTGCCAGCTCACCAAGACCCGACTCCTACGAGCAGTACTTC. Its translation is CASSPRPDSYEQYF.

J is TRBJ2-3 and V is TRBV3-1 (or the pseudogene TRBV3-2); 7 bases map to TRBD2. Unmatched junction bases numbered 14, after V lost 5 bases and J lost 6 bases. The germline gives CDR1 LGHDT, CDR2 YNNKEL (reference sequence). CDR3 length equals 16 residues. The CDR3 DNA sequence: TGTGCCAGCAGCACCCCCGGGACTTGGGGGGGGGATACGCAGTATTTT. This sequence encodes CASSTPGTWGGDTQYF.

This clone came up once. This chain's CDR3 is CASSQVSGRIRETQYF. The DNA for the CDR3 is TGTGCCAGCAGCCAAGTTAGCGGGAGGATTCGGGAGACCCAGTACTTC. The rearrangement uses TRBV3-1 (or the pseudogene TRBV3-2) and TRBJ2-5; TRBD2 aligns across 10 bases. The J segment lost 5 bases and the V segment lost 1 base, leaving 7 bases of the junction unmatched. The CDR3 runs 16 residues. CDR1 LGHDT and CDR2 YNNKEL come from the germline V gene (reference sequence).

J is TRBJ2-7 and V is TRBV18; either TRBD1 or TRBD2 may fit D (5 bases each). The CDR3 consists of 15 residues. Between the trimmed V and J ends, which lost 3 bases and 4 bases, there was a span of 16 bases. The germline V gene has CDR1 KGHSH and CDR2 LQKENI. The chain's CDR3 is CASSPGDVGEYEQYF. CDR3 in DNA: TGTGCCAGCTCACCCGGGGACGTCGGGGAGTACGAGCAGTACTTC.

This clone came up a few times. The rearrangement joins TRBV3-1 (or the pseudogene TRBV3-2) to TRBJ2-2, with D maybe TRBD1 (6 bases). V was pared by 4 bases and J by 8 bases, with 14 bases between. The CDR3 consists of 14 residues. Germline CDR1 reads LGHDT; CDR2 reads YNNKEL (reference sequence). Here the CDR3 DNA reads TGTGCCAGCAGCCTTTTACAGGGCGGTGGGGAGCTGTTTTTT. Amino acid sequence: CASSLLQGGGELFF.

The rearrangement links TRBV23-1 to TRBJ2-7; TRBD1 agrees at 8 bases. TRBV23-1 is classed as an ORF, of uncertain function. The V gene end was trimmed by 2 bases and the J gene end by 5 bases; junction bases not matched to a gene: 8. This CDR3 comprises 15 residues. CDR3 protein: CASSQEGQVTHEQYF. In DNA form, the CDR3 reads TGCGCCAGCAGTCAAGAGGGACAGGTCACCCACGAGCAGTACTTC.

The rearrangement links TRBV18 to TRBJ1-1, with 8 bases that match TRBD1. Germline CDR1 reads KGHSH; CDR2 reads LQKENI. The trim removed 5 bases at V and 2 bases at J, leaving 7 bases unmatched. The CDR3 has 15 amino acids. The CDR3 region has the DNA TGTGCCAGCTCAGTTCAGACAGGGGTTAACACTGAAGCTTTCTTT. It encodes CASSVQTGVNTEAFF.

This clone has just one count. The chain links TRBV5-1 to TRBJ1-2; TRBD1 aligns across 9 bases. The V gene end was trimmed by 1 base and the J gene end by 4 bases; junction bases not matched to a gene: 11. The CDR3 spans 17 residues. The germline V gene encodes CDR1 SGHRS and CDR2 YFSETQ. The CDR3 protein is CASSLSPSGTGFYGYTF. Written as DNA, the CDR3 is TGCGCCAGCAGCTTGTCCCCTTCCGGGACAGGGTTCTATGGCTACACCTTC.

The count of this clone is one. This chain connects TRBV27 to TRBJ2-1; D possibly corresponds to TRBD1 (5 bases). The CDR3 sequence is 13 residues long. Trimming pared 3 bases from V and 8 bases from J, leaving 11 bases between. The germline V gene encodes CDR1 MNHEY and CDR2 SMNVEV (reference sequence). This chain's CDR3 is CASSLQGGHEQFF. The CDR3 nucleotides read TGTGCCAGCAGTTTGCAGGGCGGCCATGAGCAGTTCTTC.

This clone was seen more than once but under ten times. This chain joins TRBV5-8 and TRBJ2-3; D unresolved. The CDR3 covers 12 residues. Trimming stripped 2 bases from V and 0 bases from J, with 1 base between. Germline V gives CDR1 SGHTS, CDR2 YDEGEE. CDR3 in amino acids: CASSFSTDTQYF. The CDR3 DNA sequence: TGTGCCAGCAGCTTCAGCACAGATACGCAGTATTTT. The complete variable domain, with remaining parts taken from reference TRBV5-8 and TRBJ2-3, reads EAGVTQSPTHLIKTRGQQATLRCSPISGHTSVYWYQQALGLGLQFLLWYDEGEERNRGNFPPRFSGRQFPNYSSELNVNALELEDSALYLCASSFSTDTQYFGPGTRLTVL.

The J gene is TRBJ1-2, the V gene TRBV19; D unresolved. The ends were cut back, 1 base at V and 1 base at J, with 4 bases in the middle. The length of the CDR3 is 13 residues. Per the germline V gene, CDR1 is LNHDA and CDR2 is SQIVND (reference sequence). The CDR3 DNA reads as TGTGCCAGTAGTATAGTTGTTAACTATGGCTACACCTTC. Its translation is CASSIVVNYGYTF.

The chain carries TRBV21-1 and TRBJ2-2. TRBV21-1 is a pseudogene. The CDR3 covers 17 residues. CDR3 sequence: CASSKDPGVGNTGELFF. The CDR3 DNA reads TGTGCCAGCAGCAAAGATCCGGGCGTAGGGAACACCGGGGAGCTGTTTTTT.

This clone was seen a single time. This chain uses TRBV19 with TRBJ1-5; D perhaps matches TRBD1 (6 bases). Germline-derived CDR1 and CDR2 are LNHDA and SQIVND (reference sequence). V was clipped by 5 bases and J by 2 bases, with 16 bases between them. The CDR3 contains 16 residues. In DNA form, the CDR3 reads TGTGCCAGTAGTGCGGGACACCTGTTGGGCAATCAGCCCCAGCATTTT. Its translation: CASSAGHLLGNQPQHF. Based on the CDR3 plus reference TRBV19 and TRBJ1-5, the full variable domain is DGGITQSPKYLFRKEGQNVTLSCEQNLNHDAMYWYRQDPGQGLRLIYYSQIVNDFQKGDIAEGYSVSREKKESFPLTVTSAQKNPTAFYLCASSAGHLLGNQPQHFGDGTRLSIL.

The rearrangement uses TRBV27 and TRBJ1-6; D remains unclear. Trimming took 2 bases from V and 5 from J, leaving 10 bases between them. The V gene's germline CDR1 is MNHEY and CDR2 SMNVEV (reference sequence). This CDR3 is 15 amino acids long. CDR3 nucleotide sequence: TGTGCCAGCAGTTTAGAAAGTCCGGATAATTCACCCCTCCACTTT. Translating it yields CASSLESPDNSPLHF.

This clone turned up a few times. The chain has TRBV7-6 and TRBJ2-2; 12 bases fit TRBD2. Germline CDR1 and CDR2: SGHVS and FNYEAQ. V gave up 1 base and J gave up 4 bases; unmatched junction bases: 10. The CDR3 is 19 residues long. The CDR3 region has the DNA TGTGCCAGCAGCTTAGTAGGAACTAGCGGGGGGCTCCTCACCGGGGAGCTGTTTTTT. This gives the protein CASSLVGTSGGLLTGELFF.

The chain combines TRBV19 with TRBJ1-2, with TRBD1 matching 7 bases. The CDR3 spans 14 residues. Losses at the gene ends were 4 bases for V and 14 bases for J; bases not matched to a gene: 16. Germline V gene data show CDR1 as LNHDA and CDR2 as SQIVND (reference sequence). Here the CDR3 reads CASSKQEDRSSWTF. In nucleotides, the CDR3 is TGTGCCAGTAGTAAACAGGAGGACAGGTCGTCGTGGACCTTC. The full variable domain, rest sourced from reference TRBV19 and TRBJ1-2, is DGGITQSPKYLFRKEGQNVTLSCEQNLNHDAMYWYRQDPGQGLRLIYYSQIVNDFQKGDIAEGYSVSREKKESFPLTVTSAQKNPTAFYLCASSKQEDRSSWTFGSGTRLTVV.

V usage is TRBV27 and J usage is TRBJ1-2; D uncertain. Trimming took 2 bases from V and 0 from J, leaving 16 bases between them. The CDR3 has 17 residues. Germline lookup yields CDR1 MNHEY and CDR2 SMNVEV (reference sequence). CDR3 DNA sequence: TGTGCCAGCAGTTTAGCGGGCGGACGGAGAGCTAACTATGGCTACACCTTC. Translating gives CASSLAGGRRANYGYTF.

This clone was seen a few times. The chain joins TRBV5-1 to TRBJ2-1; maybe TRBD1 (6 bases). Trimming pared 3 bases from V and 4 bases from J, leaving 14 bases between. CDR3 length: 15 amino acids. Germline V gene data show CDR1 as SGHRS and CDR2 as YFSETQ. The CDR3 spells CASSSTGTNYNEQFF. The CDR3 region has the DNA TGCGCCAGCAGCTCTACCGGGACAAATTACAATGAGCAGTTCTTC. Full variable domain (rest looked up from reference TRBV5-1 and TRBJ2-1): KAGVTQTPRYLIKTRGQQVTLSCSPISGHRSVSWYQQTPGQGLQFLFEYFSETQRNKGNFPGRFSGRQFSNSRSEMNVSTLELGDSALYLCASSSTGTNYNEQFFGPGTRLTVL.